The clone carrying this TCR beta chain was found once. Its target is unknown. No conserved phenylalanine or tryptophan ends this CDR3, so it is likely a read error. The limits of the CDR3 on the DNA are not certain, so only TCRdb's listed CDR3 is given. RNA was extracted from bulk tissue without any cell sorting. This record comes from a study of tumor and adjacent non-tumor tissue in lung cancer. Study-level background: Histology: under 15 adenocarcinoma, a couple of squamous cell carcinoma, 1 small cell lung cancer.

Findings and limits, study-wide: Normal lung showed higher cumulative top 100 clone frequency than tumor. Higher tumor TCR diversity was associated with shorter survival. TCR diversity was significantly greater in tumor than normal lung tissue.

The library came from three nested PCR rounds adapted from ARM-PCR protocols. Using its own MiXCR run on the multiplex PCR reads, TCRdb lists one record per CDR3 protein. The table has about 78,000 distinct CDR3 sequences, over 80% seen once. Inclusive of both ends, the CDR3 amounts to 14 amino acids. Germline-derived CDR1 and CDR2 are DFQATT and SNEGSKA (reference sequence). The clonotype comes from a woman aged 50 to 65 with non-small cell lung cancer. The chain has TRBV20-1 and TRBJ1-5; TRBD1, the D gene given by the table, was not confirmed from the DNA. Source material: lung tumor tissue. CDR3 sequence: CSVESGGFNQARHS.